The sequence of this TCR beta chain was determined in a study of human T cells and chemical hapten exposure. In the study overall: TCR yield per sample varied, mainly due to pooled library volumes.

Unique molecular identifiers were linked by the library to individual cDNA molecules. TCRdb reanalysed the RACE reads using MiXCR and keeps one entry per CDR3 protein. Among about 350,000 distinct CDR3 sequences listed, approximately 5.8% were seen once. The table lists this clonotype with a few counts. The CDR3 contains 14 residues. V lost 0 bases and J 5 bases, leaving 7 bases between the germline ends. Germline CDR1 is LNHNV and CDR2 is YYDKDF (reference sequence). Indicated time point: pre-sensitization, week 0. Stated treatment: therapeutic diphenylcyclopropenone sensitization with weekly scalp DPC.

The J gene is TRBJ2-2, the V gene TRBV15; TRBD1 is a possible D gene (5 bases). This specimen consisted of whole blood, obtained in connection with sensitization to the hapten diphenylcyclopropenone (DPC). The clonotype was recovered from a young woman with alopecia areata. Some clones in this sample may be carry-over from other donors' samples. The CDR3 here is CATSREGVTGELFF. CDR3 in DNA: TGTGCCACCAGCAGAGAAGGGGTTACCGGGGAGCTGTTTTTT.